The rows below give T cell receptor beta chains drawn from one sample of a study of T cell changes during pregnancy in multiple sclerosis. Here immunoSEQ multiplex PCR was the method, and the copy in TCRdb shows in-frame clones only, minus some. The table has 40,000 to 50,000 clones, 90% to 95% seen once. The sequences come from CD4+ T cells from peripheral blood mononuclear cells, collected in the first trimester of pregnancy. The receptor set was obtained from a female donor with multiple sclerosis, enrolled in a pregnancy study. The CDR3 runs from the conserved cysteine through the conserved F or W. The D gene is left open where the match is weak. The size of a clone is reported for some rows only, either as once, few or many, or as a class for expanded clones.

j_call | v_call | d_call | clone_size | cdr3_nt | cdr3_aa
TRBJ2-2 | TRBV5-6 | TRBD2 | NA | TGTGCCAGCAGCCCCTCGAGCGGGGGATGGTCCGGGGAGCTGTTTTTT | CASSPSSGGWSGELFF
TRBJ1-1 | TRBV5-4 | TRBD1 | NA | TGTGCCAGCAGCGGGGACAGGCTGAACACTGAAGCTTTCTTT | CASSGDRLNTEAFF
TRBJ1-6 | TRBV5-4 | NA | NA | TGTGCCAGCAGCTTGTTGTCAGGGTCTGGGAATTCACCCCTCCACTTT | CASSLLSGSGNSPLHF
TRBJ1-3 | TRBV9 | TRBD1 | NA | TGTGCCAGCAGCGCTCCGATGACAGGGGAGGGTTCGGGAAACACCATATATTTT | CASSAPMTGEGSGNTIYF
TRBJ2-4 | TRBV4-2 | TRBD2 | NA | TGTGCCAGCAGCCAGATCCGGACTAGCGGGGCAAGCATTCAGTACTTC | CASSQIRTSGASIQYF
TRBJ1-4 | TRBV5-1 | TRBD1 | NA | TGCGCCAGCAGGGGCGCTACAGGGGGTAATGAAAAACTGTTTTTT | CASRGATGGNEKLFF
TRBJ1-3 | TRBV11-2 | TRBD1 | once | TGTGCCAGCAGCCGCCTCAGGGGGCGCTCTGGAAACACCATATATTTT | CASSRLRGRSGNTIYF
TRBJ2-2 | TRBV19 | NA | once | TGTGCCACCGGTGGAGTGGGGGCGGCCACCGGGGAGCTGTTTTTT | CATGGVGAATGELFF
TRBJ1-1 | TRBV19 | NA | NA | TGTGCCAGTAAGCGGAGGGACGCAAAAGGCGCTGAAGCTTTCTTT | CASKRRDAKGAEAFF
TRBJ2-6 | TRBV21-1 | NA | NA | TGTGCCAGCAGCAAATCGACAGGGGACAACTCTGGGGCCAACGTCCTGACTTTC | CASSKSTGDNSGANVLTF
TRBJ1-1 | TRBV19 | NA | NA | TGTGCCAGCCGGGGGGAGAACACTGAAGCTTTCTTT | CASRGENTEAFF